The clone carrying this TCR beta chain has at least ten counts. Its antigen is currently unknown. The record originates from a study of T cell repertoires in cytomegalovirus infection. Whole-study context: Public TCR beta signatures provided an indication of both CMV infection and a matching HLA type.

V was pared by 3 bases and J by 4 bases, with 10 bases of the junction left unmatched. CDR3 size: 18 residues. The V gene's germline CDR1 is LNHDA and CDR2 SQIVND (reference sequence). General study findings and limits: Pooled public TCR beta family frequency picked out CMV carriers with the relevant HLA. CMV-specific HLA-C-restricted TCR beta clonotypes dominated the ex vivo response.

TCRdb passed the reads through MiXCR, listing each CDR3 protein once. Altogether approximately 240,000 distinct CDR3 sequences are present, 9% to 15% being singletons, with the ten largest covering roughly 1.7%. V is TRBV19 and J is TRBJ2-6; 9 nucleotides align to TRBD1. The sequence derives from a human donor in good health (CMV status not recorded). Some clones in this sample may be carry-over from other donors' samples. The source material was PBMCs. CDR3 coding DNA: TGTGCCAGTAGTATGTTTAGACAGGGGGTTGCCGGGGCCAACGTCCTGACTTTC. Its translation is CASSMFRQGVAGANVLTF.